These 31 T cell receptor beta chains were sequenced from one sample in a study of blood T cell repertoires in COVID-19. TCRdb's table, derived via immunoSEQ multiplex PCR, lists solely in-frame clones and lacks some. The data contain approximately 260,000 clones, around 85% of them singletons. The material sequenced was peripheral blood. Receptors originate from a woman in her 40s with active or convalescent COVID-19.

This clone came up many times. The J gene is TRBJ1-2, the V gene TRBV6-1, with unresolved D. Looked up from germline, CDR1 is MNHNS and CDR2 is SASEGT. The CDR3 runs to 10 residues. V was clipped by 1 base and J by 11 bases, with 5 bases between them. This CDR3 reads CASSEGIYTF. In nucleotides, the CDR3 is TGTGCCAGCAGTGAAGGTATTTACACCTTC.

This clone was seen repeatedly, ten times or more. The chain carries TRBV12-3 or TRBV12-4 and TRBJ1-1; maybe TRBD1 (5 bases). Trimming pared 8 bases from V and 0 bases from J, leaving 10 bases between. The CDR3 has 13 residues. The CDR3 sequence is CASYRSMNTEAFF. The CDR3 DNA follows: TGTGCCAGCTACAGGTCCATGAACACTGAAGCTTTCTTT.

The chain has TRBV12-3 or TRBV12-4 and TRBJ2-2; the D is unclear. V shed 5 bases and J shed 3 bases, with 4 bases lying between them. The CDR3 consists of 12 residues. The CDR3, as DNA: TGTGCCAGCAGTCCCGACACCGGGGAGCTGTTTTTT. Amino acids: CASSPDTGELFF.

The chain recombines TRBV28 with TRBJ2-3; D not certain. CDR3 length: 13 amino acids. Per germline, CDR1 MDHEN and CDR2 SYDVKM. Trimming removed 3 bases at V and 4 bases at J, with 8 bases between. This CDR3 is CASSFISADTQYF. The CDR3 bases are TGTGCCAGCAGTTTTATCTCTGCAGATACGCAGTATTTT.

The chain recombines TRBV10-3 with TRBJ1-1, with a weak D call TRBD1 (5 bases). Deletions cut 2 bases from V and 1 base from J, with 11 bases between. Germline V lookup: CDR1 ENHRY, CDR2 SYGVKD. The CDR3 totals 15 residues. The CDR3 nucleotides read TGTGCCATCAGTGAGCTTACAGGACGGAACACTGAAGCTTTCTTT. It yields the protein CAISELTGRNTEAFF.

V is TRBV12-5 and J is TRBJ1-3; possible D gene TRBD1, 5 bases. The CDR3 is 15 amino acids. CDR1 is LGHNT and CDR2 is FRNRAP in the germline V gene. V was trimmed by 3 bases and J by 2 bases, leaving 11 bases between them. The CDR3: CASGLSPRAGNTIYF. In DNA form, the CDR3 reads TGTGCTAGTGGTTTAAGCCCCAGGGCTGGAAACACCATATATTTT.

A few counts support this clone. CDR3 nucleotide sequence: TGTGCCAGCAGTCCGCCGGGGGACTCCTACGAGCAGTACGTC. This translates into CASSPPGDSYEQYV. The chain joins TRBV6-2 or TRBV6-3 to TRBJ2-7, with D possibly TRBD2 on 6 matching bases. The CDR3 covers 14 residues. The germline gives CDR1 MNHEY, CDR2 SVGEGT. Trimming cost V 5 bases and J 0 bases, with 11 bases left between them.

The CDR3 DNA reads TGTGCCAGCAGCGCGCATCTCAGGTCCGGGGAGCTGTTTTTT. Its translation: CASSAHLRSGELFF. The V call is TRBV3-1 (or the pseudogene TRBV3-2), the J call TRBJ2-2; unclear D gene. The V end was cut by 5 bases, the J end by 6 bases, with 13 bases between. Germline-derived CDR1 and CDR2 are LGHDT and YNNKEL (reference sequence). The CDR3 is 14 residues long.

Written as DNA, the CDR3 is TGTGCCAGCAGCAAGCGACTAGCGGGGGGGAACAATGAGCAGTTCTTC. It codes for CASSKRLAGGNNEQFF. This sequence joins TRBV9 and TRBJ2-1; 14 positions match TRBD2. CDR1 is SGDLS and CDR2 is YYNGEE in the germline V gene. The CDR3 has 16 amino acids. With 4 bases clipped from V and 5 bases from J, the junction kept 5 bases outside the gene matches.

The V call is TRBV19, the J call TRBJ1-5; 11 bases agree with TRBD1. Per the germline V gene, CDR1 is LNHDA and CDR2 is SQIVND (reference sequence). This CDR3 has 13 amino acids. The V and J ends lost 3 bases and 11 bases, in that order; junction bases with no gene match: 3. The CDR3 DNA sequence: TGTGCCAGTAGTATCGGGACAGGGGGGGCCCAGCATTTT. Translated, it gives CASSIGTGGAQHF.

The chain couples TRBV2 to TRBJ1-4; TRBD1 aligns across 8 bases. The CDR3 covers 14 residues. Germline-derived CDR1 and CDR2 are SNHLY and FYNNEI. V shed 6 bases, J shed 3 bases, and the junction held 3 bases outside the gene matches. The CDR3 region is CASSWTGPNEKLFF. CDR3 in DNA: TGTGCCAGCAGCTGGACAGGGCCTAATGAAAAACTGTTTTTT.

This clone was found a few times. The CDR3 DNA is TGTGCCAGCAGCGTAGAAATTGGGACTAGGTCCTACAATGAGCAGTTCTTC. Translating gives CASSVEIGTRSYNEQFF. This sequence joins TRBV9 and TRBJ2-1; 8 bases line up with TRBD2. The junction had 6 bases not matched to a gene; V was cut back by 0 bases and J by 1 base. Looked up from germline, CDR1 is SGDLS and CDR2 is YYNGEE. This CDR3 has 17 residues.

This clone has just one count. CDR3 in DNA: TGCGCCAGCAGCCGGACTAGCGGGGGAGGGGATACGCAGTATTTT. Residues: CASSRTSGGGDTQYF. This chain links TRBV5-1 with TRBJ2-3; 13 positions agree with TRBD2. V shed 4 bases, J shed 6 bases, and the junction held 5 bases outside the gene matches. The CDR3 consists of 15 residues. Germline CDR1 and CDR2: SGHRS and YFSETQ.

V gene TRBV5-1 combines with J gene TRBJ2-3; 7 bases fit TRBD1. The trim removed 3 bases at V and 6 bases at J, leaving 10 bases unmatched. This CDR3 contains 15 residues. Germline assignment: CDR1 SGHRS and CDR2 YFSETQ. In DNA form, the CDR3 reads TGCGCCAGCAGCTCCGACAGGGAAGGATGGGATACGCAGTATTTT. Amino acids: CASSSDREGWDTQYF.

This chain connects TRBV7-2 to TRBJ1-2, with 7 bases that match TRBD1. CDR1 and CDR2 from the germline V gene are SGHTA and FQGNSA. The ends lost 5 bases at V and 4 bases at J; junction bases unmatched: 4. The CDR3 runs to 13 residues. The CDR3 DNA reads TGTGCCAGCAGCGCCTACAGGGGCTATGGCTACACCTTC. Translated, it gives CASSAYRGYGYTF.

V gene TRBV30 combines with J gene TRBJ1-5, with D perhaps TRBD1 (5 bases). Germline V gene sequence: CDR1 GTSNPN, CDR2 SVGIG (reference sequence). The CDR3 is 13 residues long. The V gene lost 0 bases and the J gene lost 5 bases, with 8 bases spanning the gap. The CDR3 sequence is CAWSVWGDQPQHF. The CDR3 nucleotides are TGTGCCTGGAGTGTTTGGGGGGATCAGCCCCAGCATTTT.

J is TRBJ2-1 and V is TRBV10-3; 9 bases fit TRBD2. This CDR3 is built from 14 residues. J gave up 4 bases and V 10 bases, and 8 bases lay outside the gene matches. Per the germline V gene, CDR1 is ENHRY and CDR2 is SYGVKD. This CDR3 reads CASWAGGYYNEQFF. In DNA form, the CDR3 reads TGTGCCAGCTGGGCGGGGGGGTATTACAATGAGCAGTTCTTC.

The chain links TRBV10-2 to TRBJ2-7, with a tentative D call TRBD1 (6 bases). CDR3 length: 14 residues. Trimming took 6 bases from V and 2 from J, leaving 14 bases between them. The germline gives CDR1 WSHSY, CDR2 SAAADI. In DNA, the CDR3 is TGCGCCAGCAGCGCCACAGGGAGTACCTACGAGCAGTACTTC. It translates to CASSATGSTYEQYF.

The J gene is TRBJ1-6, the V gene TRBV14; 8 nucleotides agree with TRBD1. Losses at the gene ends were 4 bases for V and 0 bases for J; bases not matched to a gene: 5. This CDR3 spans 17 amino acids. CDR1 is SGHDN and CDR2 is FVKESK in the germline V gene. CDR3 sequence (DNA): TGTGCCAGCAGCCCCTGGACAGGGAGCTCCTATAATTCACCCCTCCACTTT. Its translation is CASSPWTGSSYNSPLHF.

The chain combines TRBV10-3 with TRBJ1-2; D is possibly TRBD1 (5 bases). CDR1 is ENHRY, CDR2 SYGVKD, per germline. There are 17 residues in the CDR3. Trimming removed 5 bases at V and 0 bases at J, with 19 bases between. The CDR3 region has the DNA TGTGCCATCAGTCAAGCCCTTGGCGGGGCCGCTAACTATGGCTACACCTTC. It encodes CAISQALGGAANYGYTF.

The chain employs TRBV11-3 and TRBJ2-3; 8 bases line up with TRBD1. Trimming at V came to 4 bases and at J to 5 bases, leaving 5 bases not matched to a gene. The germline V gene has CDR1 SGHNT and CDR2 YENEEA. The CDR3 spans 14 residues. This chain's CDR3 is CASSSRGRIDTQYF. The DNA for the CDR3 is TGTGCCAGCAGCTCCAGGGGGCGCATAGATACGCAGTATTTT.

The chain uses TRBV2 and TRBJ2-1, with D unclear. CDR3 length equals 12 residues. The V end lost 11 bases, the J end lost 6 bases, and 14 bases lay between the germline ends. Germline values: CDR1 SNHLY, CDR2 FYNNEI. The CDR3 coding sequence is TGTGCCTCCCTGTACCACTCCAATGAGCAGTTCTTC. Translated, it gives CASLYHSNEQFF.

V and J are TRBV27 and TRBJ2-7; D is perhaps TRBD2 (5 bases). Germline CDR1 MNHEY, CDR2 SMNVEV (reference sequence). CDR3 size: 14 residues. The V and J ends lost 3 bases and 3 bases respectively, with 12 bases between them. CDR3 sequence: CASSFSDGIYEQYF. In nucleotides, the CDR3 is TGTGCCAGCAGTTTCAGCGACGGGATCTACGAGCAGTACTTC.

V and J are TRBV6-5 and TRBJ1-5; possibly TRBD1 for D (5 bases). The CDR3 has 15 residues. With 6 bases removed from V and 2 bases from J, the gap between germline ends came to 14 bases. Germline V gives CDR1 MNHEY, CDR2 SVGAGI. The CDR3 sequence is CASSSGGVGNQPQHF. CDR3 bases: TGTGCCAGCAGCAGTGGAGGGGTCGGCAATCAGCCCCAGCATTTT.

CDR3: CASSFGRNTEAFF. The CDR3 DNA sequence: TGTGCCAGCAGCTTTGGCAGGAACACTGAAGCTTTCTTT. V gene TRBV11-1 combines with J gene TRBJ1-1; D is unclear. Trimming took off 3 bases at V and 1 base at J, with 6 bases between the two ends. The CDR3 sequence is 13 residues long. In germline, CDR1 is SGHAT, CDR2 FQDESV (reference sequence).

The V gene is TRBV5-1, the J gene TRBJ1-1; TRBD1 matches 8 bases. CDR3 length: 14 amino acids. The ends lost 4 bases at V and 7 bases at J; junction bases unmatched: 9. CDR1 and CDR2 from the germline V gene are SGHRS and YFSETQ. Here the CDR3 reads CASSPETGVGEAFF. For the CDR3, the DNA is TGCGCCAGCAGCCCAGAGACAGGGGTGGGTGAAGCTTTCTTT. Looking up the rest from reference TRBV5-1 and TRBJ1-1 gives the full variable domain: KAGVTQTPRYLIKTRGQQVTLSCSPISGHRSVSWYQQTPGQGLQFLFEYFSETQRNKGNFPGRFSGRQFSNSRSEMNVSTLELGDSALYLCASSPETGVGEAFFGQGTRLTVV.

DNA for the CDR3: TGTGCCAGCAGTTACTCGAGACAGGGGGCAAGTTCACCCCTCCACTTT. Its translation: CASSYSRQGASSPLHF. The V gene is TRBV6-5, the J gene TRBJ1-6, with 10 bases matching TRBD1. This CDR3 has 16 residues. Germline-derived CDR1 and CDR2 are MNHEY and SVGAGI. Unmatched junction bases numbered 5, after V lost 0 bases and J lost 9 bases.

Turning to this clone: Other DNA sequences in the same sample also yield this CDR3. The rearrangement uses TRBV18 and TRBJ1-4, with 11 bases that match TRBD1. The CDR3 totals 14 residues. Trimming at V came to 3 bases and at J to 6 bases, leaving 0 bases not matched to a gene. Germline V CDR1 and CDR2: KGHSH, LQKENI. The CDR3 here is CASSPGQGDEKLFF. The CDR3 DNA is TGTGCCAGCTCACCGGGACAGGGGGATGAAAAACTGTTTTTT.

The chain couples TRBV25-1 to TRBJ1-5; D not certain. The length of the CDR3 is 15 residues. From germline, CDR1 is MGHDK and CDR2 SYGVNS. Trimming left V 4 bases short and J 3 bases short, with 13 bases between. CDR3 in DNA: TGTGCCAGCAGTGCCTCAGGCCCAGTCAATCAGCCCCAGCATTTT. The encoded protein is CASSASGPVNQPQHF.

This clone appeared many times. This chain connects TRBV28 to TRBJ2-7, with D maybe TRBD2 (5 bases). The CDR3 is made up of 15 amino acids. Trimming removed 10 bases at V and 0 bases at J, with 19 bases between. Germline V gene data show CDR1 as MDHEN and CDR2 as SYDVKM. The CDR3 region is CATSVRAGGSYEQYV. DNA of the CDR3: TGTGCCACCTCCGTAAGGGCAGGAGGCTCCTACGAGCAGTACGTC.

The chain links TRBV3-1 (or the pseudogene TRBV3-2) to TRBJ1-2; D might be TRBD1 (6 bases). CDR1 and CDR2 (germline): LGHDT, YNNKEL (reference sequence). This CDR3 contains 15 residues. With 0 bases removed from V and 3 bases from J, the gap between germline ends came to 11 bases. In DNA form, the CDR3 reads TGTGCCAGCAGCCAAGAGTCCGGACAGTACTATGGCTACACCTTC. Translating it yields CASSQESGQYYGYTF.